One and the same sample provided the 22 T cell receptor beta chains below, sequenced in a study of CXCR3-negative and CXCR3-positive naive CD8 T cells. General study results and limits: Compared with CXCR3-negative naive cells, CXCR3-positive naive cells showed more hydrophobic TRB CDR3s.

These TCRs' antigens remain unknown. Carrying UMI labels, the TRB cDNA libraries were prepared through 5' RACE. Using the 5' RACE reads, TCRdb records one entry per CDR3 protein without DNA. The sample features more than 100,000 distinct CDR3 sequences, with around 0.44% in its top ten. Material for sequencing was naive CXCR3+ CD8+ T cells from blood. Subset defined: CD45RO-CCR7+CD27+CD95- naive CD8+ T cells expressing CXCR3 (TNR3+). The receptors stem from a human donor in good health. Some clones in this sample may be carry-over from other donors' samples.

This CDR3 is CATKGEGNEQFF. The chain joins TRBV7-9 to TRBJ2-1; the D gene TCRdb calls, TRBD2, cannot be checked with no DNA. The CDR3 consists of 12 residues. The germline V gene encodes CDR1 SEHNR and CDR2 FQNEAQ (reference sequence).

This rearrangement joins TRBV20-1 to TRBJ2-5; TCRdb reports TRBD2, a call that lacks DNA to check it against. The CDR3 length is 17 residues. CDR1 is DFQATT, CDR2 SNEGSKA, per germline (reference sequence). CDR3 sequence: CSARDPLTLAGVETQYF.

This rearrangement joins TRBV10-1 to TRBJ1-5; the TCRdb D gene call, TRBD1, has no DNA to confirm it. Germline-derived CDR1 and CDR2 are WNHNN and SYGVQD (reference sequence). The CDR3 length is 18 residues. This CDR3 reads CASSELGTGGKRNQPQHF.

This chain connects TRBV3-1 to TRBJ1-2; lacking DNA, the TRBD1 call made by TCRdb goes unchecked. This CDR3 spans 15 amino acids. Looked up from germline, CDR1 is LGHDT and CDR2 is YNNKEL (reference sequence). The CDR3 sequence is CASSARAGGSDGYTF.

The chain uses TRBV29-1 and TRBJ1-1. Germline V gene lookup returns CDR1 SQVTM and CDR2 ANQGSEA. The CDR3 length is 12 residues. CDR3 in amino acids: CSLDGRNTEAFF.

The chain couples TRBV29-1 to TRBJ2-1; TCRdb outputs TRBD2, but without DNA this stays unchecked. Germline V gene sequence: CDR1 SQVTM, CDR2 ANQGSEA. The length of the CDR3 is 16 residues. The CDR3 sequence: CSVWTGEVREREGPFF.

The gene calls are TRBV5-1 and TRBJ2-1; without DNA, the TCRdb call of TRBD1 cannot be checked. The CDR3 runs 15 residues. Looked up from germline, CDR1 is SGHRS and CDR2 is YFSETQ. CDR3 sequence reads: CASSSGTGVHNEQFF.

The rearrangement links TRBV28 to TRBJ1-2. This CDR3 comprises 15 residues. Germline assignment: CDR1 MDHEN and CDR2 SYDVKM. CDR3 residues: CASSLGIKANYGYTF.

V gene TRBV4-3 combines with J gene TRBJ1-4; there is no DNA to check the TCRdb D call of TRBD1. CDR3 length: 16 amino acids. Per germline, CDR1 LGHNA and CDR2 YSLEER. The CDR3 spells CASSQELGGLDEKLFF.

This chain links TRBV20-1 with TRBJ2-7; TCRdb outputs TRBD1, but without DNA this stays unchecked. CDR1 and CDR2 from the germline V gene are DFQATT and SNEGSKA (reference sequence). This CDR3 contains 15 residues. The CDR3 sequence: CSARDIGTGGYEQYF.

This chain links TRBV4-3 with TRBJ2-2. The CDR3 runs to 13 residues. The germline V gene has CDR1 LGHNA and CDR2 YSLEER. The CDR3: CASSRGSPGELFF.

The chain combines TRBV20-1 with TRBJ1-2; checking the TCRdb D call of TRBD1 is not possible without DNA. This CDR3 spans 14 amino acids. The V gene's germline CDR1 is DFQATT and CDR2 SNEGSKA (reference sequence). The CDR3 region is CSARDRQGARGYTF.

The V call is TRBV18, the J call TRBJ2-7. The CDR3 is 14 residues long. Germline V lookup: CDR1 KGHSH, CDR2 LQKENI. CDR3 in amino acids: CASSPMDLSYEQYF.

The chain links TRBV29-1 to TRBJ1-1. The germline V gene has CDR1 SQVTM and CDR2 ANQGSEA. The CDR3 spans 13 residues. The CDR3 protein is CSVDQGPDTEAFF.

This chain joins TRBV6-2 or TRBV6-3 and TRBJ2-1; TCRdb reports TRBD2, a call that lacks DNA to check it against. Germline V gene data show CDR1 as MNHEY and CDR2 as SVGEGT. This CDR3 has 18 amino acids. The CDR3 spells CASSYSTSGGGQYNEQFF.

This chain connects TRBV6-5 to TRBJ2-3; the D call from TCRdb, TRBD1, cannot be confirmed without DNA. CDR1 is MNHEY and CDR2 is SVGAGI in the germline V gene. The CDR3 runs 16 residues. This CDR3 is CASSFAETGIPDTQYF.

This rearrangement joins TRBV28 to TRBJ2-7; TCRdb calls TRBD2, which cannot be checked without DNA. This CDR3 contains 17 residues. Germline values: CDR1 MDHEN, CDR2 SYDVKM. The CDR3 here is CASSFPGRLAGGYEQYF.

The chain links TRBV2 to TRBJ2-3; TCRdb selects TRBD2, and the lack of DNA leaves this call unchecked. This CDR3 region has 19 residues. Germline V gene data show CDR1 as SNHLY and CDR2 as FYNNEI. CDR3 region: CASKGGLAGIEPLTDTQYF.

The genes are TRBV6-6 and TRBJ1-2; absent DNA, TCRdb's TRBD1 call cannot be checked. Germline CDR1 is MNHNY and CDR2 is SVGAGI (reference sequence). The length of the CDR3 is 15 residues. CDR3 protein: CASRAGTGLVYGYTF.

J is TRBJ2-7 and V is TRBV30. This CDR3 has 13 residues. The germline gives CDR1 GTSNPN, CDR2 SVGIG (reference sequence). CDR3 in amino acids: CAWTGETSYEQYF.

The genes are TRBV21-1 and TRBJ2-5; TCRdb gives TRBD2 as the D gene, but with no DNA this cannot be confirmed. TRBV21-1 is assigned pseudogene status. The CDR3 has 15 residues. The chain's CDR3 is CASSKVSGDRETQYF.

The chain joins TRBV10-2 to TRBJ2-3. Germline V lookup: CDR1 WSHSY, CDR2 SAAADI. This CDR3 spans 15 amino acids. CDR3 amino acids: CASSEAGRYSDTQYF.